This record covers a single T cell receptor (beta chain). Its antigen is not known. Unique molecular identifiers were present on the cDNA, which also gained a universal primer site by template switching. TCRdb re-called the 5' RACE reads through MiXCR, storing one row per CDR3 protein. Of 200,000 to 250,000 distinct CDR3 sequences in the sample, roughly 13% were seen once. This sample stems from a study of identical twins. Study findings and constraints: The study found excess low generation probability among twin-shared out-of-frame alpha sequences.

Germline CDR1 SGHVS, CDR2 FQNEAQ. There are 15 residues in the CDR3. The V gene end was trimmed by 3 bases and the J gene end by 7 bases; junction bases not matched to a gene: 3. In addition, the sample was reused for a study of yellow fever vaccine responses in identical twins.

The rearrangement joins TRBV7-8 to TRBJ2-3, with 14 bases fitting TRBD2. The sample consisted of memory (CD45RO+) T cells sorted from blood. This receptor was taken from a woman under 30 in good health. This CDR3 is CASSFRLAGGNTQYF. The CDR3 nucleotides are TGTGCCAGCAGCTTTAGACTAGCGGGGGGGAATACGCAGTATTTT.